The source of this T cell receptor beta chain is a study of T-cell reconstitution after alpha-beta-depleted transplantation in children. In this sample, this clonotype turned up a few times. Library preparation (for TCRbeta) was performed with unique molecular identifiers. TCRdb re-called the PCR reads through MiXCR, storing one row per CDR3 protein. The table includes over 200,000 distinct CDR3 sequences, approximately 9% detected once. With 4 bases removed from V and 0 bases from J, the gap between germline ends came to 25 bases. The germline V gene encodes CDR1 PRHDT and CDR2 FYEKMQ (reference sequence). The CDR3 loop spans 19 amino acids.

Source: PBMCs from the stem cell graft donor, taken from the stem cell graft. The chain links TRBV13 to TRBJ2-7; D possibly matches TRBD1 or TRBD2 (6 bases each). The source is a human donor who donated a stem cell graft to a child with acute lymphoblastic leukemia. CDR3 protein: CASSWRTPSPGGVSYEQYF. The CDR3 nucleotides are TGTGCCAGCAGCTGGCGGACTCCCTCTCCCGGGGGCGTCTCCTACGAGCAGTACTTC.